These T cell receptor beta chains were read from a single sample in a study of T cell repertoires in cytomegalovirus infection. TCRdb re-called the reads through MiXCR, storing one row per CDR3 protein. The table records 300,000 to 400,000 distinct CDR3 sequences, 9.5% of them present only once. Sequenced sample: PBMCs. These receptors were collected from a human donor in good health (CMV status not recorded). Some clones in this sample may be carry-over from other donors' samples. CDR3s include the opening cysteine and the closing phenylalanine or tryptophan. D genes are given only for firm matches. Some rows mark clone size as missing; the rest say once, few, many or name a class of expanded clone.

>TRBV10-3|TRBJ1-2|NA|NA
CAISESHSWAYGYTF
TGTGCCATCAGTGAGTCTCATTCTTGGGCCTATGGCTACACCTTC
>TRBV6-2/TRBV6-3|TRBJ1-6|NA|NA
CASSYRTANSPLHF
TGTGCCAGCAGTTACCGGACAGCTAATTCACCCCTCCACTTT
>TRBV12-3/TRBV12-4|TRBJ2-1|TRBD2|NA
CASSLLGGRYNEQFF
TGTGCCAGCAGTCTCTTAGGCGGGAGATATAATGAGCAGTTCTTC
>TRBV7-2|TRBJ2-2|TRBD2|many
CASSMTASGRYGGELFF
TGTGCCAGCAGCATGACTGCTAGCGGGAGATATGGCGGGGAGCTGTTTTTT
>TRBV5-1|TRBJ2-2|TRBD2|NA
CASSLNLAGGNTGELFF
TGCGCCAGCAGCCTAAACCTAGCGGGGGGAAACACCGGGGAGCTGTTTTTT
>TRBV12-3/TRBV12-4|TRBJ2-7|NA|many
CASSAGYEQYF
TGTGCCAGCAGTGCCGGGTACGAGCAGTACTTC
>TRBV12-3/TRBV12-4|TRBJ1-1|NA|few
CASSSWDGNTEAFF
TGTGCCAGCAGTTCATGGGACGGCAACACTGAAGCTTTCTTT
>TRBV7-7|TRBJ2-5|NA|NA
CASSFQRIETQYF
TGTGCCAGCAGCTTTCAGCGGATAGAGACCCAGTACTTC
>TRBV12-3/TRBV12-4|TRBJ1-2|NA|many
CASLTGGYGYTF
TGTGCCAGTTTGACGGGCGGCTATGGCTACACCTTC
>TRBV7-2|TRBJ2-7|TRBD1|many
CASSLAAQGASYEQYF
TGTGCCAGCAGCTTAGCGGCACAGGGGGCTTCCTACGAGCAGTACTTC
>TRBV20-1|TRBJ2-1|TRBD2|NA
CGARGGLAGRGSYNEQFF
TGCGGTGCTAGAGGGGGACTAGCGGGAAGGGGCTCCTACAATGAGCAGTTCTTC
>TRBV7-6|TRBJ2-3|TRBD2|few
CASREAGGRSTDTQYF
TGTGCCAGCAGGGAAGCGGGGGGGCGAAGCACAGATACGCAGTATTTT
>TRBV27|TRBJ2-5|NA|few
CASSRELRETQYF
TGTGCCAGCTCGCGAGAACTCCGGGAGACCCAGTACTTC
>TRBV6-5|TRBJ1-2|TRBD1|few
CASSSGQGPRGYGYTF
TGTGCCAGCAGTTCGGGACAGGGCCCGCGGGGCTATGGCTACACCTTC
>TRBV7-2|TRBJ2-5|TRBD2|NA
CASSLTGTSGAVKETQYF
TGTGCCAGCAGCTTGACCGGGACTAGCGGGGCCGTAAAAGAGACCCAGTACTTC
>TRBV5-1|TRBJ1-1|NA|few
CASSLDPGTKVEAFF
TGCGCCAGCAGCTTGGATCCAGGAACGAAGGTGGAGGCTTTCTTT
>TRBV7-2|TRBJ1-4|NA|many
CASSSYPGPNEKLFF
TGTGCCAGCAGCTCATACCCGGGTCCCAATGAAAAACTGTTTTTT
>TRBV2|TRBJ1-4|NA|few
CASGRDVANEKLFF
TGTGCCAGCGGCCGGGACGTAGCGAATGAAAAACTGTTTTTT
>TRBV28|TRBJ2-7|NA|NA
CASRTGRYEQYF
TGTGCCAGCAGGACTGGAAGATACGAGCAGTACTTC
>TRBV7-8|TRBJ2-7|TRBD2|many
CASSPGTSASSYEQYF
TGTGCCAGCAGCCCAGGGACTAGCGCCAGCTCCTACGAGCAGTACTTC
>TRBV7-9|TRBJ2-5|NA|many
CASRSRQNQETQYF
TGTGCCAGCAGGTCCAGACAGAACCAAGAGACCCAGTACTTC
>TRBV24-1|TRBJ2-3|TRBD2|few
CATSERLAGVPDTQYF
TGTGCCACCAGTGAACGTTTAGCGGGAGTACCCGATACGCAGTATTTT
>TRBV30|TRBJ2-1|TRBD2|many
CAWSTSGIYNEQFF
TGTGCCTGGTCGACTAGCGGGATTTACAATGAGCAGTTCTTC
>TRBV7-2|TRBJ1-3|TRBD1|many
CASSFTGQSSGNTIYF
TGTGCCAGCAGCTTTACGGGACAGAGCTCTGGAAACACCATATATTTT
>TRBV20-1|TRBJ1-6|TRBD1|few
CSARDTGASPLHF
TGCAGTGCTAGAGACACAGGGGCGTCACCCCTCCACTTT
>TRBV7-9|TRBJ1-3|NA|many
CAVREGLSGNTIYF
TGTGCCGTACGTGAAGGTCTCTCTGGAAACACCATATATTTT
>TRBV7-9|TRBJ2-1|TRBD1|NA
CASSPSRGSSYNEQFF
TGTGCCAGCAGCCCATCCAGGGGGAGCTCCTACAATGAGCAGTTCTTC